These 13 T cell receptor beta chains originate from one sample sequenced in a study of human T cells and chemical hapten exposure. Indicated time point: patch test 3, about 24 weeks after DPC sensitization. The sample's treatment: therapeutic diphenylcyclopropenone sensitization with weekly scalp DPC. TCRdb passed the RACE reads through MiXCR, listing each CDR3 protein once. The data contain 60,000 to 65,000 distinct CDR3 sequences, around 10% of them singletons. This material consisted of whole blood, taken in connection with sensitization to the hapten diphenylcyclopropenone (DPC). These receptor sequences come from a young woman with alopecia areata. Some clones in this sample may be carry-over from other donors' samples.

This clonotype was recorded many times. The genes are TRBV6-6 and TRBJ2-1; D remains unclear. Germline values: CDR1 MNHNY, CDR2 SVGAGI (reference sequence). The CDR3 has 14 amino acids. Trimming removed 7 bases from V and 0 bases from J, with 10 bases in between. The CDR3 coding sequence is TGTGCCAGCACCGAAACGGGCTCCTACAATGAGCAGTTCTTC. Encoded protein: CASTETGSYNEQFF.

About this clonotype itself: A read error may be the cause here, since a much bigger clone is one base away. The chain carries TRBV11-1 and TRBJ2-7; D is unresolved. Germline V CDR1 and CDR2: SGHAT, FQDESV (reference sequence). This CDR3 has 12 residues. CDR3 sequence: CVSSRLSYEQYF. The CDR3 region has the DNA TGTGTCAGCAGCCGCCTCAGCTACGAGCAGTACTTC.

The V gene is TRBV3-1, the J gene TRBJ2-7, with a tentative D call TRBD2 (7 bases). The V end lost 8 bases, the J end lost 2 bases, and 16 bases lay between the germline ends. The CDR3 loop spans 14 amino acids. Germline V gene lookup returns CDR1 LGHDT and CDR2 YNNKEL (reference sequence). The CDR3: CASGRGLVPYEQYF. CDR3 DNA sequence: TGTGCCAGCGGGCGGGGGCTTGTGCCCTACGAGCAGTACTTC.

As to this clonotype: Since a much larger clone is just one base distant, this may be a read error. V usage is TRBV14 and J usage is TRBJ1-1; no clear D gene. The CDR3 is 13 amino acids. Trimming stripped 0 bases from V and 0 bases from J, with 2 bases between. In germline, CDR1 is SGHDN, CDR2 FVKESK. CDR3 protein: CASSQELNTEAFF. The DNA for the CDR3 is TGTGCCAGCAGCCAAGAGCTGAACACTGAAGCTTTCTTT. Full variable domain (missing parts from reference TRBV14 and TRBJ1-1): EAGVTQFPSHSVIEKGQTVTLRCDPISGHDNLYWYRRVMGKEIKFLLHFVKESKQDESGMPNNRFLAERTGGTYSTLKVQPAELEDSGVYFCASSQELNTEAFFGQGTRLTVV.

This clonotype was seen only a few times. The chain recombines TRBV7-2 with TRBJ1-5, with D unresolved. Germline CDR1 SGHTA, CDR2 FQGNSA. The V and J ends lost 2 bases and 6 bases respectively, with 8 bases between them. The CDR3 is 13 residues long. CDR3 loop: CASSLSSPQPQHF. CDR3 in DNA: TGTGCCAGCAGCTTATCGAGCCCTCAGCCCCAGCATTTT. The entire variable domain, with the rest obtained from reference TRBV7-2 and TRBJ1-5, is as follows: GAGVSQSPSNKVTEKGKDVELRCDPISGHTALYWYRQSLGQGLEFLIYFQGNSAPDKSGLPSDRFSAERTGGSVSTLTIQRTQQEDSAVYLCASSLSSPQPQHFGDGTRLSIL.

This clonotype appeared many times. The chain combines TRBV12-5 with TRBJ2-3; D is uncertain. Germline V gene data show CDR1 as LGHNT and CDR2 as FRNRAP. V lost 4 bases to trimming and J lost 5 bases, with 10 bases between them. This CDR3 comprises 13 residues. In DNA, the CDR3 is TGTGCTAGTGGTTCCCCCCCGCGAGATACGCAGTATTTT. Translated, it gives CASGSPPRDTQYF.

This clonotype was seen many times. V is TRBV30 and J is TRBJ2-7; D gene uncertain. V lost 2 bases to trimming and J lost 2 bases, with 16 bases between them. This CDR3 region has 15 residues. CDR1 GTSNPN and CDR2 SVGIG come from the germline V gene (reference sequence). DNA of the CDR3: TGTGCCTGGAGTCAAGCCACCGCGTTTCCCTACGAGCAGTACTTC. Translated, it gives CAWSQATAFPYEQYF.

This clonotype was seen a handful of times. This sequence joins TRBV6-2 or TRBV6-3 and TRBJ1-6; tentatively, D is TRBD1 (5 bases). Per the germline V gene, CDR1 is MNHEY and CDR2 is SVGEGT. V gave up 6 bases and J gave up 5 bases, with 14 bases separating them. The CDR3 spans 15 residues. DNA of the CDR3: TGTGCCAGCAGCCTACCGAGGGGCAATAATTCACCCCTCCACTTT. This gives the protein CASSLPRGNNSPLHF.

This clonotype appeared many times. The chain is built from TRBV10-3 and TRBJ2-7, with 11 bases matching TRBD2. The CDR3 extends over 16 amino acids. Germline trimming cut 3 bases from V and 0 bases from J; bases unmatched to any gene: 4. Germline assignment: CDR1 ENHRY and CDR2 SYGVKD. The CDR3 DNA reads as TGTGCCATCAGTGATTATACTAGCGGGGGCTCCTACGAGCAGTACTTC. It specifies CAISDYTSGGSYEQYF.

This chain's CDR3 is CASSPQGGNYNEQFF. The CDR3 coding sequence is TGTGCCAGCAGCCCCCAAGGAGGCAACTACAATGAGCAGTTCTTC. This chain links TRBV7-2 with TRBJ2-1; the D gene is possibly TRBD2 (5 bases). Germline-derived CDR1 and CDR2 are SGHTA and FQGNSA. The CDR3 runs 15 residues. V was shortened by 5 bases and J by 3 bases, with 14 bases between the two germline ends.

At least ten counts were recorded for this clonotype. The junction departs from germline at one end; a sequencing error may be responsible. V is TRBV20-1 and J is TRBJ1-1; 8 bases line up with TRBD1. The CDR3 spans 12 residues. The germline V gene encodes CDR1 DFQATT and CDR2 SNEGSKA (reference sequence). CDR3 bases: TGCAGTGCTAGTAGGGACAGGACCCAAGCCTTCTTT. Translating gives CSASRDRTQAFF.

The gene calls are TRBV16 and TRBJ1-6; no clear D gene. V gave up 8 bases and J gave up 7 bases, with 12 bases separating them. CDR1 KGHSY and CDR2 FQNENV come from the germline V gene. The CDR3 length is 13 residues. DNA for the CDR3: TGTGCCAGCCACCTTAGTGTCAATTCACCCCTCCACTTT. Amino acids: CASHLSVNSPLHF.

The V and J genes are TRBV5-1 and TRBJ1-2; no definite D call. Germline V gene data show CDR1 as SGHRS and CDR2 as YFSETQ. With 0 bases removed from V and 3 bases from J, the gap between germline ends came to 9 bases. The CDR3 totals 14 residues. The CDR3 loop reads CASSLDGRDYGYTF. Written as DNA, the CDR3 is TGCGCCAGCAGCTTGGACGGGAGGGACTATGGCTACACCTTC.